This is a list of T cell receptor beta chains from one sample in a study of HIV-infected children after antiretroviral therapy interruption. From the 3' RACE reads, TCRdb called clonotypes with MiXCR, one entry per CDR3 protein. The table has fewer than 8,000 distinct CDR3 sequences, 16% seen once. The sample was CD45RO+ CD8+ T cells from PBMCs, pooled from several time points, taken from a donor given antiretroviral therapy, either interrupted or continuous. The source is a pool of human donors with HIV. CDR3s include the opening cysteine and the closing phenylalanine or tryptophan. The D gene is left open where the match is weak. Expanded clones are given a class, and other clones once, few, many or no size at all.

clone size: many
J gene: TRBJ2-7
CDR3 length: 16
D gene: NA
V gene: TRBV7-1
CDR3 DNA: TGTGCCAGCAGCTCCGGGCGGGGGCTACCCTCCTACGAGCAGTACTTC
CDR3 protein: CASSSGRGLPSYEQYF

clone size: medium-sized
J gene: TRBJ2-3
CDR3 length: 16
D gene: TRBD2
V gene: TRBV28
CDR3 DNA: TGTGCCAGCAGTTTCCCTCTAGCGGCTAGCACAGATACGCAGTATTTT
CDR3 protein: CASSFPLAASTDTQYF

clone size: many
J gene: TRBJ1-1
CDR3 length: 20
D gene: NA
V gene: TRBV10-1
CDR3 DNA: TGCGCCAGCAGTGAGTCGGAAGCCCCTTGGGGGGGGAGTGCGGACACTGAAGCTTTCTTT
CDR3 protein: CASSESEAPWGGSADTEAFF

clone size: many
J gene: TRBJ1-4
CDR3 length: 16
D gene: NA
V gene: TRBV2
CDR3 DNA: TGTGCCAGCAGTTTTGACAAACCGGGACTAAGAGAAAAACTGTTTTTT
CDR3 protein: CASSFDKPGLREKLFF

clone size: many
J gene: TRBJ1-5
CDR3 length: 15
D gene: NA
V gene: TRBV6-6
CDR3 DNA: TGTGCCAGCAGTGTTACAGGGATTTTAGGTCAGCCCCAGCATTTT
CDR3 protein: CASSVTGILGQPQHF

clone size: NA
J gene: TRBJ1-5
CDR3 length: 16
D gene: NA
V gene: TRBV7-2
CDR3 DNA: TGTGCCAGCAGCTCCCTAGGGCTGAGAGTAAATCAGCCCCAGCTTTTT
CDR3 protein: CASSSLGLRVNQPQLF

clone size: medium-sized
J gene: TRBJ2-6
CDR3 length: 17
D gene: TRBD1
V gene: TRBV18
CDR3 DNA: TGTGCCAGCTCGTCGGACAGGGGACTTAACGGGGCCAACGTCCTGACTTTC
CDR3 protein: CASSSDRGLNGANVLTF

clone size: large
J gene: TRBJ2-5
CDR3 length: 14
D gene: NA
V gene: TRBV25-1
CDR3 DNA: TGTGCCAGCAGTGAGAGGGGCCATCAAGAGACCCAGTACTTC
CDR3 protein: CASSERGHQETQYF

clone size: NA
J gene: TRBJ2-6
CDR3 length: 17
D gene: TRBD1
V gene: TRBV12-3/TRBV12-4
CDR3 DNA: TGTGCCAGCACCCTGACAGGGGGCTTGGCTGGGGCCAACGTCCTGACTTTC
CDR3 protein: CASTLTGGLAGANVLTF

clone size: medium-sized
J gene: TRBJ1-5
CDR3 length: 14
D gene: NA
V gene: TRBV29-1
CDR3 DNA: TGCAGCGTGGAGGCAGGGGATAGCAATCAGCCCCAGCATTTT
CDR3 protein: CSVEAGDSNQPQHF

clone size: many
J gene: TRBJ2-5
CDR3 length: 17
D gene: TRBD2
V gene: TRBV2
CDR3 DNA: TGTGCCAGCAGTGATAGGGAAGGACTAGCGGTCCAAGAGACCCAGTACTTC
CDR3 protein: CASSDREGLAVQETQYF

clone size: many
J gene: TRBJ2-3
CDR3 length: 13
D gene: NA
V gene: TRBV11-2
CDR3 DNA: TGTGCCAGCAGCTCGCAGGGGACAGATACGCAGTATTTT
CDR3 protein: CASSSQGTDTQYF

clone size: NA
J gene: TRBJ2-5
CDR3 length: 15
D gene: NA
V gene: TRBV18
CDR3 DNA: TGTGCCAGCTCACTCCGGGACCGAAGTATAACGACCCAGTACTTC
CDR3 protein: CASSLRDRSITTQYF

clone size: medium-sized
J gene: TRBJ2-1
CDR3 length: 15
D gene: TRBD2
V gene: TRBV6-5
CDR3 DNA: TGTGCCAGCAGTTACTCTACTAGCGGGCACAATGAGCAGTTCTTC
CDR3 protein: CASSYSTSGHNEQFF

clone size: many
J gene: TRBJ2-3
CDR3 length: 15
D gene: NA
V gene: TRBV4-2
CDR3 DNA: TGTGCCAGCAGCCAAGTCGGTCGGGAAGGAGATACGCAGTATTTT
CDR3 protein: CASSQVGREGDTQYF

clone size: many
J gene: TRBJ1-1
CDR3 length: 15
D gene: NA
V gene: TRBV5-1
CDR3 DNA: TGCGCCAGCAGCTTGAACGGGGGAGTTAACACTGAAGCTTTCTTT
CDR3 protein: CASSLNGGVNTEAFF

clone size: many
J gene: TRBJ1-2
CDR3 length: 13
D gene: NA
V gene: TRBV30
CDR3 DNA: TGTGCCTGGATTTTGCCCGGAGGTGGCGGCTACACCTTC
CDR3 protein: CAWILPGGGGYTF

clone size: many
J gene: TRBJ1-2
CDR3 length: 15
D gene: NA
V gene: TRBV7-9
CDR3 DNA: TGTGCCAGCAGCTTAGGTGTGCGGGATTACTATGGCTACACCTTC
CDR3 protein: CASSLGVRDYYGYTF

clone size: many
J gene: TRBJ2-1
CDR3 length: 14
D gene: NA
V gene: TRBV30
CDR3 DNA: TGTGCCTGGAGGGGCAGCGGCAATTTTAATGAGCAGTTCTTC
CDR3 protein: CAWRGSGNFNEQFF

clone size: many
J gene: TRBJ2-7
CDR3 length: 14
D gene: TRBD2
V gene: TRBV20-1
CDR3 DNA: TGCAGTGCTATAAAGACTAGCGGATCCTACGAGCAGTACTTC
CDR3 protein: CSAIKTSGSYEQYF

clone size: many
J gene: TRBJ2-7
CDR3 length: 16
D gene: NA
V gene: TRBV5-4
CDR3 DNA: TGTGCCAGCAGCCATAAGGGGGAGGGCCAATCCTACGAGCAGTACTTC
CDR3 protein: CASSHKGEGQSYEQYF

clone size: many
J gene: TRBJ1-2
CDR3 length: 14
D gene: NA
V gene: TRBV6-5
CDR3 DNA: TGTGCCAGCAGTTACGGGCCGCTAAACTATGGCTACACCTTC
CDR3 protein: CASSYGPLNYGYTF

clone size: many
J gene: TRBJ1-1
CDR3 length: 14
D gene: NA
V gene: TRBV20-1
CDR3 DNA: TGCAGTGCTAGAGATCAGAGACTGAACACTGAAGCTTTCTTT
CDR3 protein: CSARDQRLNTEAFF

clone size: NA
J gene: TRBJ2-7
CDR3 length: 15
D gene: TRBD2
V gene: TRBV27
CDR3 DNA: TGTGCCAGTTGCCGGACTAGCGGGGGGGTGAGCGAGCAGTACTTC
CDR3 protein: CASCRTSGGVSEQYF

clone size: NA
J gene: TRBJ2-7
CDR3 length: 11
D gene: NA
V gene: TRBV20-1
CDR3 DNA: TGCAGTGCCGGGCTATCCTACGAGCAGTACTTC
CDR3 protein: CSAGLSYEQYF

clone size: many
J gene: TRBJ2-5
CDR3 length: 14
D gene: TRBD1
V gene: TRBV12-3/TRBV12-4
CDR3 DNA: TGTGCCAGCAGTTTATGGGACAGCCAAGAGACCCAGTACTTC
CDR3 protein: CASSLWDSQETQYF

clone size: many
J gene: TRBJ1-6
CDR3 length: 17
D gene: TRBD1
V gene: TRBV7-2
CDR3 DNA: TGTGCCAGCAGCTCTCCACTTGGCAGGGGGGATAATTCACCCCTCCACTTT
CDR3 protein: CASSSPLGRGDNSPLHF

clone size: NA
J gene: TRBJ1-1
CDR3 length: 17
D gene: NA
V gene: TRBV4-2
CDR3 DNA: TGTGCCAGCAGCCAAGAATTGTGGCAGCGGCCATTTGCTGAAGCTTTCTTT
CDR3 protein: CASSQELWQRPFAEAFF

clone size: NA
J gene: TRBJ1-6
CDR3 length: 13
D gene: NA
V gene: TRBV19
CDR3 DNA: TGTGCCAGTAGTATGACAGGCAATTCACCCCTCCACTTT
CDR3 protein: CASSMTGNSPLHF

clone size: large
J gene: TRBJ2-3
CDR3 length: 10
D gene: NA
V gene: TRBV10-2
CDR3 DNA: TGCGCCACTCAAATGGATACGCAGTATTTT
CDR3 protein: CATQMDTQYF

clone size: many
J gene: TRBJ1-2
CDR3 length: 13
D gene: NA
V gene: TRBV15
CDR3 DNA: TGTGCCACCAGCCGAGACAGGTCCTATGGCTACACCTTC
CDR3 protein: CATSRDRSYGYTF

clone size: many
J gene: TRBJ2-1
CDR3 length: 16
D gene: NA
V gene: TRBV19
CDR3 DNA: TGTGCCAGTAGTATAGGCCTTCGGGGATACTACAATGAGCAGTTCTTC
CDR3 protein: CASSIGLRGYYNEQFF

clone size: medium-sized
J gene: TRBJ2-5
CDR3 length: 18
D gene: TRBD2
V gene: TRBV7-8
CDR3 DNA: TGTGCCAGCAGCCTCGGGACTAGCGGGAGCGCTGAACAAGAGACCCAGTACTTC
CDR3 protein: CASSLGTSGSAEQETQYF

clone size: medium-sized
J gene: TRBJ1-1
CDR3 length: 15
D gene: NA
V gene: TRBV20-1
CDR3 DNA: TGCAGTGCTAGAGATCAGGAAGGGGGGGAAACTGAAGCTTTCTTT
CDR3 protein: CSARDQEGGETEAFF

clone size: few
J gene: TRBJ1-1
CDR3 length: 15
D gene: NA
V gene: TRBV3-1
CDR3 DNA: TGTGCCAGCAGCCAAGACGGACAGATGAACACTGAAGCTTTCTTT
CDR3 protein: CASSQDGQMNTEAFF

clone size: large
J gene: TRBJ2-7
CDR3 length: 17
D gene: TRBD1
V gene: TRBV23-1
CDR3 DNA: TGCGCCAGCCAGGGGAAGACAGGGGTCAACTATTCCTACGAGCAGTACTTC
CDR3 protein: CASQGKTGVNYSYEQYF

clone size: many
J gene: TRBJ2-2
CDR3 length: 15
D gene: NA
V gene: TRBV11-2
CDR3 DNA: TGTGCCAGCAGCTTAGATATCCGCTTAGCCGGGGAGCTGTTTTTT
CDR3 protein: CASSLDIRLAGELFF

clone size: NA
J gene: TRBJ2-3
CDR3 length: 13
D gene: NA
V gene: TRBV19
CDR3 DNA: TGTGCCAGTAGTATGAAGATCACAGATACGCAGTATTTT
CDR3 protein: CASSMKITDTQYF

clone size: many
J gene: TRBJ2-3
CDR3 length: 17
D gene: NA
V gene: TRBV20-1
CDR3 DNA: TGCAGTGCTAGAGATTTGGGAAAACAAGCGTTCACAGATACGCAGTATTTT
CDR3 protein: CSARDLGKQAFTDTQYF

clone size: many
J gene: TRBJ1-1
CDR3 length: 12
D gene: NA
V gene: TRBV12-5
CDR3 DNA: TGTGCTAGTGCCCTTGAGGACACTGAAGCTTTCTTT
CDR3 protein: CASALEDTEAFF

clone size: few
J gene: TRBJ2-4
CDR3 length: 14
D gene: NA
V gene: TRBV2
CDR3 DNA: TGTGCCACCAGTGAATCCGCCCGTGGGGACATTCAGTACTTC
CDR3 protein: CATSESARGDIQYF

clone size: many
J gene: TRBJ1-1
CDR3 length: 11
D gene: NA
V gene: TRBV2
CDR3 DNA: TGTGCCAGCAGTGCTACCTTCGAAGCTTTCTTT
CDR3 protein: CASSATFEAFF

clone size: many
J gene: TRBJ2-7
CDR3 length: 15
D gene: NA
V gene: TRBV5-1
CDR3 DNA: TGCGCCAGCAGCTTGGCCCGGGACCGGGTAACAGAGCAGTACTTC
CDR3 protein: CASSLARDRVTEQYF

clone size: many
J gene: TRBJ2-1
CDR3 length: 11
D gene: NA
V gene: TRBV20-1
CDR3 DNA: TGCAGTGCTAGAAGCTACAATGAGCAGTTCTTC
CDR3 protein: CSARSYNEQFF

clone size: few
J gene: TRBJ1-5
CDR3 length: 17
D gene: TRBD1
V gene: TRBV25-1
CDR3 DNA: TGTGCCAGCTTGGACAGGGTGCGGTTTTTTTCAAATCAGCCCCAGCATTTT
CDR3 protein: CASLDRVRFFSNQPQHF

clone size: medium-sized
J gene: TRBJ1-2
CDR3 length: 12
D gene: NA
V gene: TRBV10-3
CDR3 DNA: TGTGCCATCAGTCCAACAGCCTATGGCTACACCTTC
CDR3 protein: CAISPTAYGYTF

clone size: medium-sized
J gene: TRBJ2-3
CDR3 length: 13
D gene: NA
V gene: TRBV12-3/TRBV12-4
CDR3 DNA: TGTGCCAGCAGTTACCGAGGGTCAGATACGCAGTATTTT
CDR3 protein: CASSYRGSDTQYF

clone size: medium-sized
J gene: TRBJ2-1
CDR3 length: 16
D gene: TRBD2
V gene: TRBV10-3
CDR3 DNA: TGTGCCATCAGTGACGTCGGGAGCGGGGGGGACCATGAGCAGTTCTTC
CDR3 protein: CAISDVGSGGDHEQFF